The next 7 T cell receptor beta chains were all read from a single sample in a study of blood T cells in healthy people across ages (dated by TCRdb to about 2015). The library relied on 5' RACE. These reads were obtained on an Illumina HiSeq 2500. A second roughly 6 to 12 cycle PCR used a sample-barcoded 5' primer and a J-beta primer mix. The raw public reads went through TCRdb reprocessing: fastp at Q25, MiXCR clone calling, in-frame beta chains kept. For every CDR3 protein sequence, its rows merge into one entry that carries the most common genes and DNA. The sample data list about 1.7 million distinct CDR3 sequences, and under 30% of these were observed just once. Together, the top ten hold over 7% of the sample. The sequenced sample was blood. The receptors originated from a woman between 25 and 40 years old in good health.

The gene calls are TRBV5-1 and TRBJ1-2, with a tentative D call TRBD1 (6 bases). V was trimmed by 4 bases and J by 0 bases, leaving 13 bases between them. The CDR3 extends over 15 amino acids. CDR1 SGHRS and CDR2 YFSETQ come from the germline V gene. The CDR3 here is CASSKQGSPNYGYTF. The CDR3 bases are TGCGCCAGCAGCAAACAGGGCAGCCCTAACTATGGCTACACCTTC. Looking up the rest from reference TRBV5-1 and TRBJ1-2 gives the full variable domain: KAGVTQTPRYLIKTRGQQVTLSCSPISGHRSVSWYQQTPGQGLQFLFEYFSETQRNKGNFPGRFSGRQFSNSRSEMNVSTLELGDSALYLCASSKQGSPNYGYTFGSGTRLTVV.

V and J are TRBV9 and TRBJ1-1; 7 bases agree with TRBD1. This CDR3 spans 15 amino acids. With V trimmed by 1 base and J by 4 bases, 7 bases remained unmatched. Germline V gives CDR1 SGDLS, CDR2 YYNGEE. The CDR3 loop reads CASSVISGGRTEAFF. The CDR3 bases are TGTGCCAGCAGCGTAATTTCAGGGGGGCGCACTGAAGCTTTCTTT.

This clonotype has a handful of counts. This chain connects TRBV24-1 to TRBJ2-3; D remains ambiguous. The germline gives CDR1 KGHDR, CDR2 SFDVKD. The V end lost 3 bases, the J end lost 11 bases, and 14 bases lay between the germline ends. The CDR3 consists of 13 residues. CDR3 nucleotide sequence: TGTGCCACCAGTGATCCGGCAGATGTTGTGCAGTATTTT. This translates into CATSDPADVVQYF.

V is TRBV20-1 and J is TRBJ2-4; no clear D. The V gene lost 8 bases and the J gene lost 0 bases, with 11 bases spanning the gap. CDR3 length: 13 residues. The germline V gene encodes CDR1 DFQATT and CDR2 SNEGSKA (reference sequence). The DNA for the CDR3 is TGCAGTCTTAATGCTCTAGCCAAAAACATTCAGTACTTC. This translates into CSLNALAKNIQYF.

This chain uses TRBV14 with TRBJ1-2; D remains ambiguous. V was shortened by 1 base and J by 2 bases, with 5 bases between the two germline ends. CDR3 size: 13 residues. Germline V CDR1 and CDR2: SGHDN, FVKESK. The CDR3 is CASSQAINYGYTF. The CDR3, as DNA: TGTGCCAGCAGCCAAGCTATCAACTATGGCTACACCTTC.

V and J are TRBV7-9 and TRBJ2-1, with a possible D match to TRBD1 (6 bases). V was pared by 3 bases and J by 4 bases, with 16 bases between. Germline-derived CDR1 and CDR2 are SEHNR and FQNEAQ (reference sequence). This CDR3 comprises 16 residues. The CDR3 reads CASSFSSRQGYNEQFF. CDR3 bases: TGTGCCAGCAGCTTTTCGTCGAGGCAGGGGTACAATGAGCAGTTCTTC. Using reference TRBV7-9 and TRBJ2-1 for the parts outside the CDR3, the full variable domain is DTGVSQNPRHKITKRGQNVTFRCDPISEHNRLYWYRQTLGQGPEFLTYFQNEAQLEKSRLLSDRFSAERPKGSFSTLEIQRTEQGDSAMYLCASSFSSRQGYNEQFFGPGTRLTVL.

The V call is TRBV12-3 or TRBV12-4, the J call TRBJ1-1; possibly TRBD1 for D (6 bases). The CDR3 has 16 amino acids. The V gene lost 0 bases and the J gene lost 4 bases, with 15 bases spanning the gap. CDR3 sequence (DNA): TGTGCCAGCAGTTTAGCCGCCGCAGGGGAGGGCACTGAAGCTTTCTTT. Translating it yields CASSLAAAGEGTEAFF.